The source of this T cell receptor (beta chain) is a study of OX40 agonist ivuxolimab in advanced cancers. Study information: Among those enrolled, mean age was approximately 62 years (range about 23 to 85) and 75% to 90% were male. Having had anti-PD-1, anti-PD-L1 or anti-CTLA-4 therapy before was allowed, and more than 35% had some.

Sequenced by immunoSEQ multiplex PCR; TCRdb stores in-frame clones only, minus some. Counted here are 13,000 to 15,000 clones, approximately 80% occurring once; the ten biggest clones make up 25% to 35%. CDR1 is SGDLS and CDR2 is YYNGEE in the germline V gene. The CDR3 has 14 residues. V dropped 2 bases and J dropped 2; count of bases not matched to a gene: 4. The chain is built from TRBV9 and TRBJ2-7; 7 bases map to TRBD1. Here the sequenced sample was CD4+ or CD8+ T cells sorted from blood, taken in a trial of the OX40 agonist ivuxolimab. This TCR derives from an adult with an advanced solid tumor such as melanoma, head and neck, liver or kidney cancer. CDR3 bases: TGTGCCAGCAGCGTCCAGGGGGTCCCCTACGAGCAGTACTTC. As protein: CASSVQGVPYEQYF.